This T cell receptor beta chain was sequenced during a study of control samples from healthy donors and cancer patients. The assay was immunoSEQ multiplex PCR, and TCRdb's table has in-frame clones only and misses some. The table includes fewer than 200,000 clones, approximately 90% detected once. The V end lost 8 bases, the J end lost 4 bases, and 17 bases lay between the germline ends. Germline V gene lookup returns CDR1 SNHLY and CDR2 FYNNEI. CDR3 length: 15 residues. The specimen was blood. The receptor comes from a man in his thirties or forties in good health. The chain links TRBV2 to TRBJ1-4; D not certain. CDR3 sequence reads: CASLQTGSGNEKLFF. The CDR3 coding sequence is TGTGCCAGCCTACAGACGGGGAGTGGTAATGAAAAACTGTTTTTT.